The present entry profiles one TCR beta chain with its context. These data are taken from a study of T cell changes during pregnancy in multiple sclerosis. Data came from immunoSEQ multiplex PCR; TCRdb stores just in-frame clones and leaves some out. The sample shows around 58,000 clones, about 91% of them seen only once. The clonotype originates from a female donor with multiple sclerosis, enrolled in a pregnancy study. This specimen was peripheral blood, taken before pregnancy.

CDR3 amino acids: CASSYSTRSYEQYF. Written as DNA, the CDR3 is TGTGCCAGCAGTTACTCAACTCGCTCCTACGAGCAGTACTTC. The V call is TRBV6-5, the J call TRBJ2-7; the D is unclear. Trimming took off 0 bases at V and 0 bases at J, with 6 bases between the two ends. Per germline, CDR1 MNHEY and CDR2 SVGAGI. The CDR3 loop spans 14 amino acids.